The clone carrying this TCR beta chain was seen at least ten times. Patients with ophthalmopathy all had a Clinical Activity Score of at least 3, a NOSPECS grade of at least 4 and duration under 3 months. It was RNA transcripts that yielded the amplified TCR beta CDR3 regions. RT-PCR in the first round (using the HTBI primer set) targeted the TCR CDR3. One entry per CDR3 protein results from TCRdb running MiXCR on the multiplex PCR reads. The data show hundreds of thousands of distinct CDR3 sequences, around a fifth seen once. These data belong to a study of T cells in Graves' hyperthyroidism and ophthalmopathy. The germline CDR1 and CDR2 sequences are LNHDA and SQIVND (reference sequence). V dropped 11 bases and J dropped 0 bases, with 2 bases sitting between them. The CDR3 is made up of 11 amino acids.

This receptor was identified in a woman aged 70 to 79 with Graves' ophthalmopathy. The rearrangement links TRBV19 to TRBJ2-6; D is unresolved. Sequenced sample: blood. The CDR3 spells CASSGANVLTF. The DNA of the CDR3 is TGTGCCTCCTCTGGGGCCAACGTCCTGACTTTC. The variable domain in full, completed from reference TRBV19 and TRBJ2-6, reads DGGITQSPKYLFRKEGQNVTLSCEQNLNHDAMYWYRQDPGQGLRLIYYSQIVNDFQKGDIAEGYSVSREKKESFPLTVTSAQKNPTAFYLCASSGANVLTFGAGSRLTVL.